This TCR beta chain was identified during a study of shared clonotypes between healthy human individuals. Study summary: Three plates were used per donor for CD4 naive, three for CD4 memory, two for CD8 naive and one for CD8 memory. Study-level findings and limits: Relative to clonotypes present in all four donors, those not shared had lower generation probabilities. Measured sharing among donors was expected to vary with sequencing depth.

Sequenced by immunoSEQ multiplex PCR; TCRdb stores in-frame clones only, minus some. The sample gives fewer than 850,000 clones, 55% to 75% of which show up once; under 2% is in the top ten. None of the donors, who were healthy HIV-negative adults, had recently had acute infections or vaccinations. The J segment lost 2 bases and the V segment lost 6 bases, leaving 6 bases of the junction unmatched. The CDR3 totals 15 residues. The V gene's germline CDR1 is MDHEN and CDR2 SYDVKM. In the case of this clone: Its antigen is unknown.

Material: memory CD4+ T cells sorted from blood. Subset denoted: CD45RA-negative fraction. The TCR was taken from a woman aged 25 to 39 in good health. The chain is built from TRBV28 and TRBJ2-7, with 11 bases fitting TRBD1. CDR3 protein: CASRGQGATPYEQYF. Written as DNA, the CDR3 is TGTGCCAGCAGAGGACAGGGGGCAACCCCCTACGAGCAGTACTTC.